These T cell receptor beta chains were read from a single sample in a study of OX40 agonist ivuxolimab in advanced cancers. This table comes from immunoSEQ multiplex PCR, and its TCRdb copy is limited to in-frame clones, with some not included. The sample includes 65,000 to 90,000 clones, roughly 87% of them seen just once. The sample in question was CD4+ or CD8+ T cells sorted from blood, obtained in a trial of the OX40 agonist ivuxolimab. Source of these receptors: an adult with an advanced solid tumor such as melanoma, head and neck, liver or kidney cancer. Each CDR3 is given with its conserved first and last residue. A D gene is named only where the DNA matches it firmly. Some rows have no size entry. The others give once, few or many, or a class for an expanded clone.

j_call: TRBJ2-7
v_call: TRBV18
d_call: -
clone_size: -
cdr3_nt: TGTGCCAGCTCACTACGACAGGAGAGGGACGAGCAGTACTTC
cdr3_aa: CASSLRQERDEQYF

j_call: TRBJ2-1
v_call: TRBV10-3
d_call: -
clone_size: few
cdr3_nt: TGTGCCATCAGTGATTCCGGGACCACTATCTACAATGAGCAGTTCTTC
cdr3_aa: CAISDSGTTIYNEQFF

j_call: TRBJ2-1
v_call: TRBV7-2
d_call: -
clone_size: -
cdr3_nt: TGTGCCAGCAGCTTTCACCGGGGACCCTACAATGAGCAGTTCTTC
cdr3_aa: CASSFHRGPYNEQFF

j_call: TRBJ2-3
v_call: TRBV10-3
d_call: -
clone_size: -
cdr3_nt: TGTGCCATCAGTAACGAGGGGGATACGCAGTATTTT
cdr3_aa: CAISNEGDTQYF

j_call: TRBJ2-3
v_call: TRBV11-3
d_call: TRBD2
clone_size: few
cdr3_nt: TGTGCCAGCAGCTTCGGACTAGCGGGGGGGCCTGATACGCAGTATTTT
cdr3_aa: CASSFGLAGGPDTQYF

j_call: TRBJ2-7
v_call: TRBV2
d_call: TRBD2
clone_size: few
cdr3_nt: TGTGCCAGCAGTCTAGCGGGGAGATACGAGCAGTACTTC
cdr3_aa: CASSLAGRYEQYF

j_call: TRBJ1-1
v_call: TRBV2
d_call: -
clone_size: -
cdr3_nt: TGTGCCAGCAGCGTTACAGGGAACACTGAAGCTTTCTTT
cdr3_aa: CASSVTGNTEAFF

j_call: TRBJ1-5
v_call: TRBV19
d_call: -
clone_size: once
cdr3_nt: TGTGCCAGTAGAGAGGGGCTCAATCAGCCCCAGCATTTT
cdr3_aa: CASREGLNQPQHF

j_call: TRBJ2-5
v_call: TRBV7-2
d_call: TRBD2
clone_size: -
cdr3_nt: TGTGCCAGCAGCCCGGGGGTGGGAGGGCCCGGTGAGACCCAGTACTTC
cdr3_aa: CASSPGVGGPGETQYF

j_call: TRBJ2-7
v_call: TRBV11-3
d_call: TRBD2
clone_size: -
cdr3_nt: TGTGCCAGCAGCTCCGCCGGGACTACCTACGAGCAGTACTTC
cdr3_aa: CASSSAGTTYEQYF

j_call: TRBJ2-3
v_call: TRBV4-1
d_call: TRBD1
clone_size: -
cdr3_nt: TGCGCCAGCAGCACACAGGGGGCTTCCACAGATACGCAGTATTTT
cdr3_aa: CASSTQGASTDTQYF

j_call: TRBJ2-6
v_call: TRBV7-9
d_call: TRBD2
clone_size: -
cdr3_nt: TGTGCCAGCAGCCCTACTAGCGCTGGGGCCAACGTCCTGACTTTC
cdr3_aa: CASSPTSAGANVLTF

j_call: TRBJ2-7
v_call: TRBV2
d_call: -
clone_size: -
cdr3_nt: TGTGCCAGCTCAGTTTCCGAGGTCTACGAGCAGTACTTC
cdr3_aa: CASSVSEVYEQYF

j_call: TRBJ2-3
v_call: TRBV6-5
d_call: -
clone_size: -
cdr3_nt: TGTGCCAGCAGTTCGAGAGATAGCACAGATACGCAGTATTTT
cdr3_aa: CASSSRDSTDTQYF

j_call: TRBJ2-5
v_call: TRBV7-7
d_call: TRBD2
clone_size: -
cdr3_nt: TGTGCCAGCAGCCCGGGACTAGCGGGCCAAGAGACCCAGTACTTC
cdr3_aa: CASSPGLAGQETQYF

j_call: TRBJ2-3
v_call: TRBV7-2
d_call: -
clone_size: -
cdr3_nt: TGTGCCAGCAGCTTCTATACTAGAACAGATACGCAGTATTTT
cdr3_aa: CASSFYTRTDTQYF

j_call: TRBJ1-1
v_call: TRBV2
d_call: TRBD1
clone_size: -
cdr3_nt: TGTGCCAGCAGTCTTGACAGGGAAACTGAAGCTTTCTTT
cdr3_aa: CASSLDRETEAFF

j_call: TRBJ2-5
v_call: TRBV10-3
d_call: -
clone_size: -
cdr3_nt: TGTGCCATCAGTGCGGCTAGCGTGAGAGAGACCCAGTACTTC
cdr3_aa: CAISAASVRETQYF

j_call: TRBJ2-2
v_call: TRBV5-4
d_call: TRBD1
clone_size: -
cdr3_nt: TGTGCCAGCAGCGTGACAGGGTTTGGGGAGCTGTTTTTT
cdr3_aa: CASSVTGFGELFF

j_call: TRBJ2-7
v_call: TRBV6-5
d_call: -
clone_size: -
cdr3_nt: TGTGCCACGGTCCGGGACGGACACTCCTACGAGCAGTACTTC
cdr3_aa: CATVRDGHSYEQYF

j_call: TRBJ1-2
v_call: TRBV29-1
d_call: TRBD1
clone_size: -
cdr3_nt: TGCAGCGTTAGGGGTTTCAGGGGGGGGCTCTATGGCTACACCTTC
cdr3_aa: CSVRGFRGGLYGYTF

j_call: TRBJ2-5
v_call: TRBV5-3
d_call: TRBD2
clone_size: -
cdr3_nt: TGTGCCAGAAGCCGGGGCTATAGCGGGGAAGAGACCCAGTACTTC
cdr3_aa: CARSRGYSGEETQYF

j_call: TRBJ2-5
v_call: TRBV7-2
d_call: TRBD2
clone_size: -
cdr3_nt: TGTGCCAGCAGCCCCCGGGGTAGCGGGAACCGGCAAGAGACCCAGTACTTC
cdr3_aa: CASSPRGSGNRQETQYF

j_call: TRBJ1-5
v_call: TRBV7-2
d_call: -
clone_size: -
cdr3_nt: TGTGCCAGCAGCCCTACCAATGGCAATCAGCCCCAGCATTTT
cdr3_aa: CASSPTNGNQPQHF

j_call: TRBJ2-5
v_call: TRBV19
d_call: -
clone_size: -
cdr3_nt: TGTGCCAGTAGCAGCCCGGGTCGAGAGACCCAGTACTTC
cdr3_aa: CASSSPGRETQYF

j_call: TRBJ1-6
v_call: TRBV27
d_call: -
clone_size: -
cdr3_nt: TGTGCCAGCAGTTTAGGGCAGGTCTCCTATAATTCACCCCTCCACTTT
cdr3_aa: CASSLGQVSYNSPLHF

j_call: TRBJ2-5
v_call: TRBV7-9
d_call: -
clone_size: once
cdr3_nt: TGTGCCAGGAAGACGGTCCAAGAGACCCAGTACTTC
cdr3_aa: CARKTVQETQYF

j_call: TRBJ2-7
v_call: TRBV25-1
d_call: -
clone_size: -
cdr3_nt: TGTGCCAGCAGTGAATGCCATCAGGGCTGCGAGCAGTACTTC
cdr3_aa: CASSECHQGCEQYF

j_call: TRBJ1-1
v_call: TRBV6-6
d_call: TRBD1
clone_size: once
cdr3_nt: TGTGCCAGCAGTATTGGGACAGGGAACACTGAAGCTTTCTTT
cdr3_aa: CASSIGTGNTEAFF

j_call: TRBJ2-1
v_call: TRBV11-3
d_call: TRBD2
clone_size: -
cdr3_nt: TGTGCCAGCGCCCGGTGGGGACTAGCGGGAGATGTGAACAATGAGCAGTTCTTC
cdr3_aa: CASARWGLAGDVNNEQFF

j_call: TRBJ2-3
v_call: TRBV7-2
d_call: -
clone_size: -
cdr3_nt: TGTGCCAGCAGCCCAGTCCCGGATACGCAGTATTTT
cdr3_aa: CASSPVPDTQYF

j_call: TRBJ1-3
v_call: TRBV30
d_call: -
clone_size: -
cdr3_nt: TGTGCCTGGAGTGGCCGAGTCGCCACTGGAAACACCATATATTTT
cdr3_aa: CAWSGRVATGNTIYF

j_call: TRBJ2-1
v_call: TRBV7-2
d_call: -
clone_size: -
cdr3_nt: TGTGCCAGCAGCTTAAGCAGGATCCACAATGAGCAGTTCTTC
cdr3_aa: CASSLSRIHNEQFF

j_call: TRBJ2-3
v_call: TRBV19
d_call: TRBD2
clone_size: -
cdr3_nt: TGTGCCAGTAGTATAGACAGGCTAGCGGGGGTCCCCACAGATACGCAGTATTTT
cdr3_aa: CASSIDRLAGVPTDTQYF

j_call: TRBJ2-1
v_call: TRBV7-9
d_call: -
clone_size: -
cdr3_nt: TGTGCCAGCAGCTTAGGGTATCGGGAGCAGTTCTTC
cdr3_aa: CASSLGYREQFF

j_call: TRBJ1-5
v_call: TRBV30
d_call: -
clone_size: -
cdr3_nt: TGTGCCTGGAGTGTTCGGACGGGATACAATCAGCCCCAGCATTTT
cdr3_aa: CAWSVRTGYNQPQHF

j_call: TRBJ2-7
v_call: TRBV6-5
d_call: -
clone_size: -
cdr3_nt: TGTGCCAGCAGTTCCCCGGCAGGGGGGTTCTACGAGCAGTACTTC
cdr3_aa: CASSSPAGGFYEQYF

j_call: TRBJ1-1
v_call: TRBV2
d_call: -
clone_size: -
cdr3_nt: TGTGCCAACCCATTGGGAAAGGGCACTGAAGCTTTCTTT
cdr3_aa: CANPLGKGTEAFF